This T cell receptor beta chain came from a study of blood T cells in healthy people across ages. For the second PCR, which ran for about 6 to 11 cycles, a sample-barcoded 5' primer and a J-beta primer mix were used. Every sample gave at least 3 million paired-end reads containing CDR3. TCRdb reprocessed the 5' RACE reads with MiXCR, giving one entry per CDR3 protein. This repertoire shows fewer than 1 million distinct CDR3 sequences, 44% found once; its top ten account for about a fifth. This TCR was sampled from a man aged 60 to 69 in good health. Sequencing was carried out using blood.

CDR3 coding DNA: TGCAGTGCTAGAGATCGCGGGACGAAGTTCTTC. This translates into CSARDRGTKFF. V gene TRBV20-1 combines with J gene TRBJ2-1, with D possibly TRBD2 on 6 matching bases. Deletions cut 0 bases from V and 14 bases from J, with 11 bases between. This CDR3 spans 11 amino acids. Germline V gene data show CDR1 as DFQATT and CDR2 as SNEGSKA (reference sequence).